The entry that follows covers one T cell receptor (beta chain) sequence. This CDR3 contains 18 residues. With 1 base clipped from V and 4 bases from J, the junction kept 12 bases outside the gene matches. CDR1 LGHNA and CDR2 YSLEER come from the germline V gene. This entry comes from a study of blood T cell repertoires in COVID-19. Ages ranged from about 18 to 89 years, with residence in fewer than 25 US areas. In the study's own analysis: How many nucleated cells were present was estimated from reference gene primer amplification. Profiled with immunoSEQ multiplex PCR; TCRdb holds only in-frame clones, not every one. V and J calls and clone size are those listed in that table; D and trimming were worked out from the DNA. The sample gives more than 200,000 clones, 80% to 90% of which show up once; roughly 3.7% is in the top ten.

The sample taken for sequencing was PBMCs or T cells enriched from blood (not recorded which). The clonotype comes from a woman aged 30 to 39 who had recovered from COVID-19. The rearrangement uses TRBV4-3 and TRBJ2-1; 8 bases align to TRBD2. The CDR3 reads CASSQGVKREPRYNEQFF. CDR3 bases: TGCGCCAGCAGCCAAGGGGTGAAGCGGGAGCCCCGATACAATGAGCAGTTCTTC.